These 21 T cell receptor beta chains were all obtained from the same sample, sequenced in a study of T cells in Graves' hyperthyroidism and ophthalmopathy. Authors of the study amplified TCR beta CDR3 regions from RNA transcripts. During a first-round RT-PCR of the TCR CDR3, the HTBI primer set was used. TCRdb independently ran MiXCR on the multiplex PCR reads; one entry per CDR3 protein. Of some 760,000 distinct CDR3 sequences in the sample, around 15% were seen once. Specimen: blood. These receptors originate from a woman aged 18-29 years with Graves' hyperthyroidism.

In its sample, this clonotype was seen many times. V usage is TRBV27 and J usage is TRBJ2-5, with D maybe TRBD2 (7 bases). Per the germline V gene, CDR1 is MNHEY and CDR2 is SMNVEV (reference sequence). Trimming removed 2 bases at V and 4 bases at J, with 23 bases between. There are 18 residues in the CDR3. The CDR3 protein is CASSLLGGLKPPTETQYF. The DNA for the CDR3 is TGTGCCAGCAGTTTACTGGGGGGGCTCAAACCCCCCACAGAGACCCAGTACTTC.

This clonotype was seen ten or more times. The chain carries TRBV11-2 and TRBJ2-1, with TRBD2 matching over 10 bases. Germline CDR1 and CDR2: SGHAT and FQNNGV. The CDR3 has 16 amino acids. V gave up 1 base and J gave up 6 bases; unmatched junction bases: 6. The CDR3 loop reads CASSLAASGSSNEQFF. CDR3 nucleotides: TGTGCCAGCAGCTTAGCGGCTAGCGGGAGTAGCAATGAGCAGTTCTTC. The entire variable domain, with the rest obtained from reference TRBV11-2 and TRBJ2-1, is as follows: EAGVAQSPRYKIIEKRQSVAFWCNPISGHATLYWYQQILGQGPKLLIQFQNNGVVDDSQLPKDRFSAERLKGVDSTLKIQPAKLEDSAVYLCASSLAASGSSNEQFFGPGTRLTVL.

This clonotype was observed a few times. The rearrangement joins TRBV12-3 or TRBV12-4 to TRBJ2-3; no definite D call. This CDR3 is built from 12 residues. Trimming pared 7 bases from V and 6 bases from J, leaving 11 bases between. This chain's CDR3 is CASTVFGDTQYF. CDR3 in DNA: TGTGCCAGCACCGTATTTGGGGATACGCAGTATTTT.

Regarding this clonotype: Possible read error: a much larger clone is one base away. This chain connects TRBV24-1 to TRBJ1-5, with 9 bases fitting TRBD1. Germline-derived CDR1 and CDR2 are KGHDR and SFDVKD. V gave up 6 bases and J gave up 3 bases; unmatched junction bases: 11. The CDR3 loop spans 17 amino acids. CDR3 loop: CATSNHRGPSPNQPQHF. The CDR3, as DNA: TGTGCCACCAGTAATCACAGGGGGCCCTCCCCCAATCAGCCCCAGCATTTT.

This clonotype was observed a few times. V gene TRBV7-9 combines with J gene TRBJ2-7; maybe TRBD2 (6 bases). The CDR3 consists of 12 residues. CDR1 SEHNR and CDR2 FQNEAQ come from the germline V gene (reference sequence). Trimming removed 11 bases from V and 6 bases from J, with 17 bases in between. In DNA form, the CDR3 reads TGTGCCTCAGGCGACGGGAGAGGCGAGCAGTACTTC. The encoded protein is CASGDGRGEQYF.

This clonotype was detected many times. The chain joins TRBV11-1 to TRBJ2-4; D may be TRBD2 (5 bases). V was trimmed by 4 bases and J by 3 bases, leaving 19 bases between them. The germline CDR1 and CDR2 sequences are SGHAT and FQDESV (reference sequence). The CDR3 length is 17 residues. CDR3 DNA sequence: TGTGCCAGCAGCTCCTCCGGCCTCGGGGTAGGCAAAAACATTCAGTACTTC. The encoded protein is CASSSSGLGVGKNIQYF.

This clonotype was seen many times. V and J are TRBV20-1 and TRBJ2-1; D is undetermined. Germline V lookup: CDR1 DFQATT, CDR2 SNEGSKA (reference sequence). This CDR3 region has 11 residues. V dropped 2 bases and J dropped 8 bases, with 7 bases sitting between them. In DNA form, the CDR3 reads TGCAGTGCTAGACGAACAGATGAGCAGTTCTTC. Translating gives CSARRTDEQFF.

This clonotype was picked up many times. V is TRBV5-1 and J is TRBJ2-2; possibly TRBD1 or TRBD2 for D (5 bases each). The CDR3 sequence is 14 residues long. The V gene's germline CDR1 is SGHRS and CDR2 YFSETQ. V was cut by 0 bases and J by 8 bases, with 11 bases left in between. The CDR3 DNA reads as TGCGCCAGCAGCTTGGCCGGGGACGTGGGGGAGCTGTTTTTT. Amino acid sequence: CASSLAGDVGELFF. The variable domain in full, with the rest retrieved from reference TRBV5-1 and TRBJ2-2, is KAGVTQTPRYLIKTRGQQVTLSCSPISGHRSVSWYQQTPGQGLQFLFEYFSETQRNKGNFPGRFSGRQFSNSRSEMNVSTLELGDSALYLCASSLAGDVGELFFGEGSRLTVL.

This clonotype has at least ten counts. V and J are TRBV7-9 and TRBJ1-1, with 9 bases that match TRBD1. J was trimmed by 4 bases and V by 6 bases; bases with no gene match: 15. Germline lookup yields CDR1 SEHNR and CDR2 FQNEAQ (reference sequence). The CDR3 length is 17 residues. The CDR3 here is CASRPNPNRGPGTEAFF. CDR3 sequence (DNA): TGTGCCAGCAGGCCCAACCCAAACAGGGGGCCGGGCACTGAAGCTTTCTTT.

The chain uses TRBV9 and TRBJ2-7, with TRBD2 matching over 8 bases. CDR1 is SGDLS, CDR2 YYNGEE, per germline. J was trimmed by 7 bases and V by 0 bases; bases with no gene match: 3. The CDR3 runs to 13 residues. In DNA form, the CDR3 reads TGTGCCAGCAGCGTAGGGAAGCGGGGGGAGCAGTACTTC. It is translated as CASSVGKRGEQYF.

Many counts were recorded for this clonotype. The chain carries TRBV30 and TRBJ2-1; weak D call: TRBD1 (5 bases). Deletions cut 2 bases from V and 7 bases from J, with 9 bases between. The length of the CDR3 is 12 residues. Per the germline V gene, CDR1 is GTSNPN and CDR2 is SVGIG (reference sequence). The CDR3: CAWSSRANEQFF. CDR3 coding DNA: TGTGCCTGGAGTAGCAGGGCGAATGAGCAGTTCTTC.

This clonotype came up many times. The chain employs TRBV29-1 and TRBJ2-1, with 7 nucleotides matching TRBD2. In germline, CDR1 is SQVTM, CDR2 ANQGSEA. With 2 bases clipped from V and 0 bases from J, the junction kept 1 base outside the gene matches. This CDR3 spans 14 amino acids. This chain's CDR3 is CSVERGSSYNEQFF. CDR3 bases: TGCAGCGTTGAACGCGGGAGCTCCTACAATGAGCAGTTCTTC.

This clonotype was recorded at least ten times. The chain joins TRBV6-1 to TRBJ2-1, with 14 bases identical to TRBD2. CDR3 length equals 15 residues. Germline-derived CDR1 and CDR2 are MNHNS and SASEGT. V trimming: 5 bases; J trimming: 8 bases; junction bases outside the gene matches: 5. CDR3 nucleotides: TGTGCCAGCAGTCGACTAGCGGGAGGGCGAGATGAGCAGTTCTTC. Translating gives CASSRLAGGRDEQFF.

This clonotype was recorded at least ten times. The chain employs TRBV5-6 and TRBJ2-5; 13 bases agree with TRBD2. J was trimmed by 3 bases and V by 7 bases; bases with no gene match: 6. Per the germline V gene, CDR1 is SGHDT and CDR2 is YYEEEE. This CDR3 is built from 15 residues. The CDR3 loop is CASGLGLAGKETQYF. The DNA of the CDR3 is TGTGCCAGCGGGTTGGGACTAGCGGGAAAAGAGACCCAGTACTTC.

The chain has TRBV6-1 and TRBJ2-7; D assignment may be TRBD1 or TRBD2 (5 bases each). Germline V lookup: CDR1 MNHNS, CDR2 SASEGT. CDR3 length: 16 residues. V was cut by 6 bases and J by 3 bases, with 21 bases left in between. CDR3 sequence (DNA): TGTGCCAGCAGGGATGAGGGATGGGGCCGTCTCTACGAGCAGTACTTC. Translating gives CASRDEGWGRLYEQYF.

CDR3 protein: CASSLGDPAQYF. The CDR3 bases are TGTGCCAGCAGCTTAGGGGACCCCGCGCAGTATTTT. This chain uses TRBV13 with TRBJ2-3; D remains unclear. V lost 0 bases to trimming and J lost 10 bases, with 8 bases between them. This CDR3 spans 12 amino acids. Germline CDR1 and CDR2: PRHDT and FYEKMQ (reference sequence).

Points on this clonotype: This sequence may be a read error, since a much larger clone differs from it by one base. The V call is TRBV7-3, the J call TRBJ2-1; D unclear. CDR1 is SGHTA, CDR2 FQGTGA, per germline. The CDR3 totals 15 residues. The CDR3 DNA reads as TGTGCCAGCAGCTTAATGGACGGCTCCTACAATGGGCAGTTCTTC. The encoded protein is CASSLMDGSYNGQFF.

This clonotype was seen more than once but under ten times. The rearrangement links TRBV14 to TRBJ2-1, with 7 bases that match TRBD2. The CDR3 totals 14 residues. The germline CDR1 and CDR2 sequences are SGHDN and FVKESK. Trimming cost V 6 bases and J 10 bases; bases outside gene matches: 12. CDR3 protein: CASSRASGTLEQFF. Written as DNA, the CDR3 is TGTGCCAGCAGTCGAGCTAGCGGAACTTTAGAGCAGTTCTTC. Using reference TRBV14 and TRBJ2-1 for the parts outside the CDR3, the full variable domain is EAGVTQFPSHSVIEKGQTVTLRCDPISGHDNLYWYRRVMGKEIKFLLHFVKESKQDESGMPNNRFLAERTGGTYSTLKVQPAELEDSGVYFCASSRASGTLEQFFGPGTRLTVL.

The V call is TRBV19, the J call TRBJ2-1, with TRBD2 matching 7 bases. CDR3 length: 15 residues. V trimming: 1 base; J trimming: 8 bases; junction bases outside the gene matches: 8. Germline values: CDR1 LNHDA, CDR2 SQIVND (reference sequence). The CDR3 spells CASSIGWREFDEQFF. The CDR3 DNA reads TGTGCCAGTAGTATAGGCTGGCGGGAGTTTGATGAGCAGTTCTTC.

This clonotype was observed a handful of times. This chain links TRBV24-1 with TRBJ1-2; D call uncertain. Trimming removed 3 bases at V and 4 bases at J, with 11 bases between. CDR3 length: 14 amino acids. In germline, CDR1 is KGHDR, CDR2 SFDVKD. Here the CDR3 reads CATSDASRVYGYTF. As DNA, the CDR3 is TGTGCCACCAGTGATGCCTCGCGGGTCTATGGCTACACCTTC.

Ten or more counts support this clonotype. This chain joins TRBV20-1 and TRBJ2-7; 7 bases line up with TRBD2. Trimming removed 5 bases from V and 4 bases from J; junction bases left unmatched: 14. Germline assignment: CDR1 DFQATT and CDR2 SNEGSKA (reference sequence). This CDR3 has 15 residues. The CDR3, as DNA: TGCAGTGCTGCGCGAGGTGGCGGGAGTAGGTACGAGCAGTACTTC. It yields the protein CSAARGGGSRYEQYF.